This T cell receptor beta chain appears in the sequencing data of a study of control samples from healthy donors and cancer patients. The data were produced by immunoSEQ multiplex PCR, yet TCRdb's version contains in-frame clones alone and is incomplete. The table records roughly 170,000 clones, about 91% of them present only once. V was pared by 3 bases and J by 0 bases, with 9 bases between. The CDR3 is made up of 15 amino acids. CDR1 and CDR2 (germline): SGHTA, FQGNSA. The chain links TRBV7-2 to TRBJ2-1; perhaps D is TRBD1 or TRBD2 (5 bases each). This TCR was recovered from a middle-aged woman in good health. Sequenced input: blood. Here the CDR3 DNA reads TGTGCCAGCAGCTTCGGGGCGAGCTCCTACAATGAGCAGTTCTTC. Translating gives CASSFGASSYNEQFF.